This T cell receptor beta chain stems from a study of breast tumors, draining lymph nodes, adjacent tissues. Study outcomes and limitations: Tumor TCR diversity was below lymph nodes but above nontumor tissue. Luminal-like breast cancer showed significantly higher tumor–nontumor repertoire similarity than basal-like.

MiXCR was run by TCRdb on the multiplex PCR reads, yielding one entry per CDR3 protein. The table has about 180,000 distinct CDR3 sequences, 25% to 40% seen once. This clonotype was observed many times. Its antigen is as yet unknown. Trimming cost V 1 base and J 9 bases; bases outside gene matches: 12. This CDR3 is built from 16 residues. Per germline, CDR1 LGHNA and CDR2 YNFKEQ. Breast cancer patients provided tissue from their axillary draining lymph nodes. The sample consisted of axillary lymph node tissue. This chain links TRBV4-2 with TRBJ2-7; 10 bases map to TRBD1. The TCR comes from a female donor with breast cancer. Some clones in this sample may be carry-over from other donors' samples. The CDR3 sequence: CASSQVGTGAPTGQYF. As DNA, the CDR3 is TGTGCCAGCAGCCAAGTTGGGACAGGGGCTCCTACGGGGCAGTACTTC.